This T cell receptor beta chain comes out of a study of beta chain features in type 1 diabetes. Notes on the study in general: Overrepresentation of cells with high TCR expression could result from cDNA sequencing.

On this clone: What it binds is unknown.

Of the isolated RNA, all was reverse transcribed, and so the sequenced material was expressed TCRB transcripts. The repertoire was sequenced with immunoSEQ multiplex PCR; TCRdb's copy has only in-frame clones and lacks some. The profile covers about 110,000 clones, with 40% appearing a single time and roughly 0.07% taken by the ten largest. The CDR3 is 14 residues long. The V gene's germline CDR1 is SQVTM and CDR2 ANQGSEA. V lost 3 bases to trimming and J lost 0 bases, with 12 bases between them. CD4+ cells of the naive, central memory, regulatory and stem cell-like memory types were sorted via CD45RO/CCR7/CD25/CD127/CD95/CD27.

J is TRBJ2-7 and V is TRBV29-1; tentatively, D is TRBD1 (6 bases). The clonotype originates from a woman aged 18-30 years in good health. Sequences were obtained from stem cell memory CD4+ T cells from blood. CDR3 residues: CSVENRVGSYEQYF. Here the CDR3 DNA reads TGCAGCGTTGAGAACAGGGTCGGCTCCTACGAGCAGTACTTC.